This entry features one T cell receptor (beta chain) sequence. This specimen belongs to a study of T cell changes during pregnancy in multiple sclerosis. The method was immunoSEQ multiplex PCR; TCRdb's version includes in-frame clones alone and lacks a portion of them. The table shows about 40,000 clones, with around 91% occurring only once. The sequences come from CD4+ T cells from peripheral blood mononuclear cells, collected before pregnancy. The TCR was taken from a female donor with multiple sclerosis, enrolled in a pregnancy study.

The CDR3 nucleotides are TGTGCCAGCAGTTATCGGACTAGCGGGACCCCCTACGAGCAGTACTTC. Its protein product is CASSYRTSGTPYEQYF. This chain joins TRBV6-5 and TRBJ2-7; 12 nucleotides agree with TRBD2. J lost 2 bases, V lost 3 bases, and 5 bases had no gene match. Per the germline V gene, CDR1 is MNHEY and CDR2 is SVGAGI. This CDR3 is 16 amino acids long.